In its sample, the clone carrying this T cell receptor (beta chain) was seen a few times. The antigen is not known. This entry comes from a study of T-cell memory formation after mild COVID-19. It was 5'RACE with constant-segment primers that produced the TCR alpha and TCR beta cDNA libraries, which carried sample barcodes and UMIs. TCRdb reprocessed the 5' RACE reads via MiXCR and lists one record per CDR3 protein. This sample has 300,000 to 400,000 distinct CDR3 sequences, with 13% found just once. Study-level findings and limits: CD4+ clones that contracted lay mainly in CM and EM; CD8+ ones lay in EMRA.

This CDR3 has 15 residues. Germline CDR1 and CDR2: SGDLS and YYNGEE. Germline trimming cut 0 bases from V and 3 bases from J; bases unmatched to any gene: 4. The sequence derives from a young man who had mild COVID-19 (a few samples of this study predate the infection). Cell type and time point are not known. The chain is built from TRBV9 and TRBJ2-7; 9 nucleotides line up with TRBD1. Specimen: PBMCs or a T cell subset sorted from them (not recorded which). The CDR3, as DNA: TGTGCCAGCAGCGTAGATCCGGGACAGGGCTACGAGCAGTACTTC. Translation: CASSVDPGQGYEQYF.